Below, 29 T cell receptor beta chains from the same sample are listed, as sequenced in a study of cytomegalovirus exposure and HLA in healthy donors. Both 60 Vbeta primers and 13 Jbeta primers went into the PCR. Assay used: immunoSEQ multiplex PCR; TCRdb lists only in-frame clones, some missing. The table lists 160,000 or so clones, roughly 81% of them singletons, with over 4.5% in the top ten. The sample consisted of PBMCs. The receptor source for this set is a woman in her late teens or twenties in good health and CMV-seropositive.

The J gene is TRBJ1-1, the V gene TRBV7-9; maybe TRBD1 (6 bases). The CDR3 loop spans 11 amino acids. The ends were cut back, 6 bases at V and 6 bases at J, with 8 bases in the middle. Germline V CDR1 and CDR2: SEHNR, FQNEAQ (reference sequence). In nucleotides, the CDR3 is TGTGCCAGCAGACAGGGAGCTGAAGCTTTCTTT. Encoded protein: CASRQGAEAFF.

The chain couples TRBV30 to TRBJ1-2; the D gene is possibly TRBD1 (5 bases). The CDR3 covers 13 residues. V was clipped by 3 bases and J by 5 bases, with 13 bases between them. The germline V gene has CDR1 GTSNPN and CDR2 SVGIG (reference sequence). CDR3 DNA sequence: TGTGCCTGGAGGACAGAAGCTAGGTATGGCTACACCTTC. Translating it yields CAWRTEARYGYTF. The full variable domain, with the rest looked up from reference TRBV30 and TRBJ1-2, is SQTIHQWPATLVQPVGSPLSLECTVEGTSNPNLYWYRQAAGRGLQLLFYSVGIGQISSEVPQNLSASRPQDRQFILSSKKLLLSDSGFYLCAWRTEARYGYTFGSGTRLTVV.

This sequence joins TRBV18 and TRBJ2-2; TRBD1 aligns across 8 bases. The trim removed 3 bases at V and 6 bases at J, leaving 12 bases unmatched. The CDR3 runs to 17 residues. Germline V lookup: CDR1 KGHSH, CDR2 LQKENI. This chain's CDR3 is CASSPQGARGLAGELFF. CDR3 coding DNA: TGTGCCAGCTCACCTCAGGGGGCGCGGGGACTCGCCGGGGAGCTGTTTTTT.

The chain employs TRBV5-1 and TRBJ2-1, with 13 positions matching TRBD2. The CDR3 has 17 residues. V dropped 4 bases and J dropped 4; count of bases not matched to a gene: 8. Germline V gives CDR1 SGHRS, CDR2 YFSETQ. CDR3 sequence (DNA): TGCGCCAGCAGCCCGACTAGCGGGGGGCCAAATTACAATGAGCAGTTCTTC. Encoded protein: CASSPTSGGPNYNEQFF.

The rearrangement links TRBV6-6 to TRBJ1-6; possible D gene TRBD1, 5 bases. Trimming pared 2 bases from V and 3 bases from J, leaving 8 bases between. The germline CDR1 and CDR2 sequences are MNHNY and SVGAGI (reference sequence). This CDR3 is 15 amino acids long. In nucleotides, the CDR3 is TGTGCCAGCAGTTACGGAGGGGACTATAATTCACCCCTCCACTTT. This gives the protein CASSYGGDYNSPLHF.

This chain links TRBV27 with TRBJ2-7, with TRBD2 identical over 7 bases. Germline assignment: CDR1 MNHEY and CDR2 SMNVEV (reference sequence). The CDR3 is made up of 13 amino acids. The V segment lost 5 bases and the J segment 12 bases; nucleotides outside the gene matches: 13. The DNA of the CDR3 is TGTGCCAGCAGTCGTGATACGGGAGGATATCGGTACTTC. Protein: CASSRDTGGYRYF.

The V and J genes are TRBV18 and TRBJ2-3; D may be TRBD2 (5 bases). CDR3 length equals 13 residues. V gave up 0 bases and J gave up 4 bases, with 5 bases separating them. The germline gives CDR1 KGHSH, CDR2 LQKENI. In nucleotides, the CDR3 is TGTGCCAGCTCACCACCCGGGGCAGATACGCAGTATTTT. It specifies CASSPPGADTQYF.

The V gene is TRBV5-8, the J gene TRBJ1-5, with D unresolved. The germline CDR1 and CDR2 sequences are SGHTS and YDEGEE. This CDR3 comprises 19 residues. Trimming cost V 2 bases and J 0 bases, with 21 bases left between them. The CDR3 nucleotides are TGTGCCAGCAGCTTACTCAGAGGCTTGAGAGATGATAGCAATCAGCCCCAGCATTTT. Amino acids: CASSLLRGLRDDSNQPQHF. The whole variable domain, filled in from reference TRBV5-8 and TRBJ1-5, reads EAGVTQSPTHLIKTRGQQATLRCSPISGHTSVYWYQQALGLGLQFLLWYDEGEERNRGNFPPRFSGRQFPNYSSELNVNALELEDSALYLCASSLLRGLRDDSNQPQHFGDGTRLSIL.

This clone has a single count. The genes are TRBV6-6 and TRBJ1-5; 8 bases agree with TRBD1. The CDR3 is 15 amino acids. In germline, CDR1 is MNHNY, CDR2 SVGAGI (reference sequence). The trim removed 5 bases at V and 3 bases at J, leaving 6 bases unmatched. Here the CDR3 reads CASSRTGYYNQPQHF. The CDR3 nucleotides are TGTGCCAGCAGTCGGACAGGGTATTACAATCAGCCCCAGCATTTT.

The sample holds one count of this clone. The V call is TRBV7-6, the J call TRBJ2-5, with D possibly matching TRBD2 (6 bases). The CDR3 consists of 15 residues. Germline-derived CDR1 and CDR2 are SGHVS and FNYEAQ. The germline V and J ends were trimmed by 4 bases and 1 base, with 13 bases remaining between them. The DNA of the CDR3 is TGTGCCAGCAGCTATTCTTTTAGCGGCCAAGAGACCCAGTACTTC. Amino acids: CASSYSFSGQETQYF.

The CDR3 protein is CASNSQGARSEAFF. The CDR3 nucleotides read TGTGCCAGCAACTCACAGGGTGCTCGATCTGAAGCTTTCTTT. This sequence joins TRBV7-9 and TRBJ1-1, with a possible D match to TRBD1 (6 bases). There are 14 residues in the CDR3. V gave up 7 bases and J gave up 6 bases, with 18 bases separating them. Looked up from germline, CDR1 is SEHNR and CDR2 is FQNEAQ (reference sequence).

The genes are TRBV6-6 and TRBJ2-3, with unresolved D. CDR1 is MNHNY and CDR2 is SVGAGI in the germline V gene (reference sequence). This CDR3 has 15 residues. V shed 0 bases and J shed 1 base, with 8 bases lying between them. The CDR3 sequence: CASSYSSRRTDTQYF. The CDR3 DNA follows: TGTGCCAGCAGTTACTCGAGTCGTCGCACAGATACGCAGTATTTT.

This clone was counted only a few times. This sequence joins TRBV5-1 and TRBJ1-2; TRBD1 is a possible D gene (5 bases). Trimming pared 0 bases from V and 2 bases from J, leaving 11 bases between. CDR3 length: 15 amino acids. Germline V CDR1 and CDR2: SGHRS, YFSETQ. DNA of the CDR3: TGCGCCAGCAGCTTGGTACTGTCAGGGAACTATGGCTACACCTTC. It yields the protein CASSLVLSGNYGYTF.

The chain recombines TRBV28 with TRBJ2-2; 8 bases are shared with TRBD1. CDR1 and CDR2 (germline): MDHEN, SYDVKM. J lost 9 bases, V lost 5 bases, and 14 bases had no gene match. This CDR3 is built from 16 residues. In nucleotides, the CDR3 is TGTGCCAGCAGTCCCACCTCGGAGGCAGGGGGCAGGGAGCTGTTTTTT. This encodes CASSPTSEAGGRELFF.

For the CDR3, the DNA is TGTGCCCTTCGGACAGGGGGAAACACCATATATTTT. Protein sequence: CALRTGGNTIYF. The chain links TRBV10-3 to TRBJ1-3, with 8 bases identical to TRBD1. Germline CDR1 and CDR2: ENHRY and SYGVKD. V lost 11 bases, J lost 4 bases, and 4 bases stayed unmatched. The CDR3 loop spans 12 amino acids.

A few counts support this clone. This chain's CDR3 is CASSVSGVTEAFF. The CDR3 nucleotides read TGTGCCAGCAGCGTATCAGGGGTTACTGAAGCTTTCTTT. The genes are TRBV9 and TRBJ1-1, with D perhaps matching TRBD1 (6 bases). V gave up 1 base and J gave up 5 bases, with 9 bases separating them. The CDR3 is 13 residues long. CDR1 and CDR2 (germline): SGDLS, YYNGEE.

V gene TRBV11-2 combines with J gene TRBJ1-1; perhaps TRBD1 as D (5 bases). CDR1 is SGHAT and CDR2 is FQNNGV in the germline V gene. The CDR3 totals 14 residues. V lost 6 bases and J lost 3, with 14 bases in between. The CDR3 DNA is TGTGCCAGCAGTTCCCTTCGGGGGGACACTGAAGCTTTCTTT. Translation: CASSSLRGDTEAFF.

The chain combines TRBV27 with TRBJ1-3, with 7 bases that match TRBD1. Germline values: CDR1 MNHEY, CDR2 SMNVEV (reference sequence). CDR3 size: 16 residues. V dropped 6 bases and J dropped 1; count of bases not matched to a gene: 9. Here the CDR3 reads CASSRTGLESGNTIYF. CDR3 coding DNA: TGTGCCAGCAGCCGGACAGGCCTAGAGTCTGGAAACACCATATATTTT.

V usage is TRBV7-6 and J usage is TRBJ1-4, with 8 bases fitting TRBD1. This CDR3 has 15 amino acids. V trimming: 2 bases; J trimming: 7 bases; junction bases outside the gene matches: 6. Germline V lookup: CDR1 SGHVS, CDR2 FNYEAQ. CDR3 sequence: CASSLRQGLSEKLFF. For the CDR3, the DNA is TGTGCCAGCAGCTTACGACAGGGGCTTAGTGAAAAACTGTTTTTT.

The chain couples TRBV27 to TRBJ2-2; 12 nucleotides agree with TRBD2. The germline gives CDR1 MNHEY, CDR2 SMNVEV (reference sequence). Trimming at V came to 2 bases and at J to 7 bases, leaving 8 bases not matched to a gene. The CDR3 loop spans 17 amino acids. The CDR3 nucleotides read TGTGCCAGCAGTTTAAACCTAGCGGGGGGGCCGGGCGGGGAGCTGTTTTTT. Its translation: CASSLNLAGGPGGELFF.

Here the CDR3 reads CASSRTGVGHTF. In nucleotides, the CDR3 is TGTGCCAGCAGTCGGACAGGGGTCGGCCACACCTTC. V gene TRBV27 combines with J gene TRBJ1-2, with 9 nucleotides matching TRBD1. Germline assignment: CDR1 MNHEY and CDR2 SMNVEV (reference sequence). V shed 5 bases, J shed 12 bases, and the junction held 7 bases outside the gene matches. The CDR3 runs to 12 residues.

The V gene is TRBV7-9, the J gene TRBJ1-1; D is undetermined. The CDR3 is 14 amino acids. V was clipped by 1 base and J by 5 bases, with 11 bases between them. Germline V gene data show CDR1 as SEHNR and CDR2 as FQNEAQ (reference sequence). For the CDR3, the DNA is TGTGCCAGCAGCTTAGGGGGAGCCGGGACTGAAGCTTTCTTT. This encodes CASSLGGAGTEAFF.

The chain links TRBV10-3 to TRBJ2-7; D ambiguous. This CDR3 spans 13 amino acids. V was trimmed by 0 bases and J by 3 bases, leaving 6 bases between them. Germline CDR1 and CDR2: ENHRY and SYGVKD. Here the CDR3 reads CAISESRLYEQYF. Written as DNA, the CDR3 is TGTGCCATCAGTGAGTCCCGACTCTACGAGCAGTACTTC.

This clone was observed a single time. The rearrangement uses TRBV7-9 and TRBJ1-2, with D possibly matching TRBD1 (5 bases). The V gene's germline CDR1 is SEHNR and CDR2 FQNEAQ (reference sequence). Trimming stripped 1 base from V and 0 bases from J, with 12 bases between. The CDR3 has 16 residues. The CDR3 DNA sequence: TGTGCCAGCAGCTTAGGACGGGGGGACCCTAACTATGGCTACACCTTC. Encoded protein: CASSLGRGDPNYGYTF.

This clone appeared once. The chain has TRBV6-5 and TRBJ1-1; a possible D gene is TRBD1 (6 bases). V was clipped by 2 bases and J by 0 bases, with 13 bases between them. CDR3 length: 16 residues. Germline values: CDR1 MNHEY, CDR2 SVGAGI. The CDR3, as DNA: TGTGCCAGCAGTTACAGACAGGTGGGGATGAACACTGAAGCTTTCTTT. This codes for CASSYRQVGMNTEAFF.

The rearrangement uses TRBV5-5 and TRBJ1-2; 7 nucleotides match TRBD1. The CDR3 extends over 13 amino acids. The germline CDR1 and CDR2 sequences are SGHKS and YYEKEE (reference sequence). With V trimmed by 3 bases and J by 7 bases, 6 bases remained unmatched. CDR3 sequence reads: CASSWKGAGGYTF. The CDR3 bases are TGTGCCAGCAGCTGGAAGGGGGCGGGTGGCTACACCTTC. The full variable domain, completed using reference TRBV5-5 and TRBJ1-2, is DAGVTQSPTHLIKTRGQQVTLRCSPISGHKSVSWYQQVLGQGPQFIFQYYEKEERGRGNFPDRFSARQFPNYSSELNVNALLLGDSALYLCASSWKGAGGYTFGSGTRLTVV.

The CDR3 is CASRRDPNTGELFF. CDR3 coding DNA: TGTGCCAGCAGGAGGGATCCTAACACCGGGGAGCTGTTTTTT. This chain links TRBV27 with TRBJ2-2; TRBD2 is a possible D gene (5 bases). The CDR3 loop spans 14 amino acids. Germline assignment: CDR1 MNHEY and CDR2 SMNVEV (reference sequence). V lost 6 bases to trimming and J lost 2 bases, with 10 bases between them.

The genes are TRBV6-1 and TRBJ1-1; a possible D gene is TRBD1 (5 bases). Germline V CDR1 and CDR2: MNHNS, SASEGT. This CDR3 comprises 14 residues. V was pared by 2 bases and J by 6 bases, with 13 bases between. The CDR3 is CASSENLLGAEAFF. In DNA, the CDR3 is TGTGCCAGCAGTGAAAATCTTCTAGGGGCTGAAGCTTTCTTT.

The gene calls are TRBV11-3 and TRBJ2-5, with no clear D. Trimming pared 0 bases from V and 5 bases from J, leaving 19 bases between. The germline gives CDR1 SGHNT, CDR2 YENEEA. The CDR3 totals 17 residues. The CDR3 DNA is TGTGCCAGCAGCTTAGATCTATATGGCCAACTCGGGGAGACCCAGTACTTC. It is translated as CASSLDLYGQLGETQYF.